The entry that follows covers one T cell receptor beta chain sequence. The antigen remains undetermined. Enrollment shut out patients with autoimmune disease history or systemic immunosuppression. The CDR3 is made up of 12 amino acids. Trimming took off 5 bases at V and 9 bases at J, with 11 bases between the two ends. Germline V lookup: CDR1 MNHEY, CDR2 SMNVEV (reference sequence). This sample is drawn from a study of OX40 agonist ivuxolimab in advanced cancers. As for the study in general: Age averaged about 66 years (range roughly 23 to 79), and roughly 80% were male. Study-level results: More expanded clones were found, on average, in CD8+ than in CD4+ T cells. Low normalized T-cell clonal expansion was also seen in some nonresponders.

Sequencing was performed with immunoSEQ multiplex PCR; in TCRdb, only in-frame clones are kept and a portion is missing. The sample shows tens of thousands of clones, around 88% of them seen only once. V usage is TRBV27 and J usage is TRBJ1-5, with a possible D match to TRBD1 (5 bases). This receptor was taken from an adult with an advanced solid tumor such as melanoma, head and neck, liver or kidney cancer. Sequenced here: CD4+ or CD8+ T cells sorted from blood, sampled in a trial of the OX40 agonist ivuxolimab. The CDR3 DNA follows: TGTGCCAGCAGTGGACCGGGGCGGCCCCAGCATTTT. Its protein is CASSGPGRPQHF.